Each of the 11 T cell receptor beta chains below was sequenced from the same sample in a study of T-cell reconstitution after alpha-beta-depleted transplantation in children. The authors prepared the TCRbeta library with unique molecular identifiers. From the PCR reads, TCRdb called clonotypes with MiXCR, one entry per CDR3 protein. The sample holds a few hundred thousand distinct CDR3 sequences, roughly 13% seen once. This specimen consisted of PBMCs, mostly from graft donor cells, obtained 360 days after TCRalphabeta/CD19-depleted stem cell transplant. Every receptor here comes from a male patient aged 10 to 17 who had a stem cell transplant for acute myeloid leukemia, so the T cells may come from the graft donor.

The chain is built from TRBV12-3 or TRBV12-4 and TRBJ1-1, with TRBD1 matching 7 bases. The CDR3 covers 16 residues. V trimming: 6 bases; J trimming: 0 bases; junction bases outside the gene matches: 10. CDR3 sequence reads: CASSRPRGVMNTEAFF. The CDR3 DNA reads TGTGCCAGCAGCCGGCCCAGGGGGGTTATGAACACTGAAGCTTTCTTT.

This clonotype was seen at least ten times. The chain links TRBV7-2 to TRBJ2-7, with D possibly being TRBD1 or TRBD2 (5 bases each). The CDR3 spans 15 residues. The V end lost 4 bases, the J end lost 2 bases, and 15 bases lay between the germline ends. Germline CDR1 SGHTA, CDR2 FQGNSA. CDR3 loop: CASSSTGTETYEQYF. The CDR3 DNA sequence: TGTGCCAGCAGCTCTACCGGGACGGAGACCTACGAGCAGTACTTC.

The V call is TRBV12-3 or TRBV12-4, the J call TRBJ2-1; D is unclear. Trimming took off 3 bases at V and 9 bases at J, with 15 bases between the two ends. The CDR3 loop spans 14 amino acids. The CDR3 DNA sequence: TGTGCCAGCAGTTTTAATTTAGCTCCAGTTGAGCAGTTCTTC. Its protein product is CASSFNLAPVEQFF.

This clonotype was detected ten times or more. This chain uses TRBV7-9 with TRBJ2-7, with D unresolved. Trimming took off 7 bases at V and 1 base at J, with 8 bases between the two ends. Germline-derived CDR1 and CDR2 are SEHNR and FQNEAQ (reference sequence). This CDR3 spans 12 amino acids. The CDR3 coding sequence is TGTGCCAGCACCCCGGGTTCCTACGAGCAGTACTTC. It codes for CASTPGSYEQYF. Based on the CDR3 plus reference TRBV7-9 and TRBJ2-7, the full variable domain is DTGVSQNPRHKITKRGQNVTFRCDPISEHNRLYWYRQTLGQGPEFLTYFQNEAQLEKSRLLSDRFSAERPKGSFSTLEIQRTEQGDSAMYLCASTPGSYEQYFGPGTRLTVT.

This clonotype was observed a few times. The chain links TRBV19 to TRBJ2-1, with 7 bases matching TRBD1. The CDR3 sequence is 15 residues long. The germline gives CDR1 LNHDA, CDR2 SQIVND (reference sequence). Trimming cost V 7 bases and J 3 bases; bases outside gene matches: 9. CDR3 coding DNA: TGTGCCAGTAAGAGGACAGGTCAGATCTACAATGAGCAGTTCTTC. Its protein product is CASKRTGQIYNEQFF.

This clonotype has at least ten counts. The chain couples TRBV15 to TRBJ2-3; TRBD2 might be the D (5 bases). The CDR3 is 15 residues long. Germline assignment: CDR1 LNHNV and CDR2 YYDKDF (reference sequence). V lost 1 base and J lost 2, with 10 bases in between. CDR3 loop: CATSRAPGITDTQYF. CDR3 in DNA: TGTGCCACCAGCAGAGCCCCGGGAATCACAGATACGCAGTATTTT.

The chain couples TRBV5-1 to TRBJ2-3; no definite D call. This CDR3 spans 15 amino acids. Per germline, CDR1 SGHRS and CDR2 YFSETQ. Trimming stripped 0 bases from V and 3 bases from J, with 11 bases between. CDR3 sequence reads: CASSLGSVSTDTQYF. In DNA, the CDR3 is TGCGCCAGCAGCTTGGGATCTGTCAGTACAGATACGCAGTATTTT.

The CDR3 DNA is TGCAGTGCTAGAGGGACTAGCGGGGCTAATTACAATGAGCAGTTCTTC. The encoded protein is CSARGTSGANYNEQFF. The chain couples TRBV20-1 to TRBJ2-1, with TRBD2 matching over 12 bases. Germline loops: CDR1 DFQATT, CDR2 SNEGSKA (reference sequence). With 1 base clipped from V and 4 bases from J, the junction kept 5 bases outside the gene matches. CDR3 length equals 16 residues.

A few counts support this clonotype. The chain recombines TRBV27 with TRBJ1-2; no clear D. CDR1 and CDR2 (germline): MNHEY, SMNVEV (reference sequence). Trimming took off 6 bases at V and 0 bases at J, with 14 bases between the two ends. This CDR3 comprises 15 residues. The CDR3, as DNA: TGTGCCAGCAGCCCTGAACTTACAACTAACTATGGCTACACCTTC. Protein product: CASSPELTTNYGYTF.

V and J are TRBV12-3 or TRBV12-4 and TRBJ2-7; 9 bases map to TRBD2. V lost 3 bases to trimming and J lost 4 bases; unmatched junction nucleotides: 7. The CDR3 is made up of 15 amino acids. DNA of the CDR3: TGTGCCAGCAGTTTCTTCTCTAGCGGGACTTACGAGCAGTACTTC. Protein product: CASSFFSSGTYEQYF.

This clonotype was recorded at least ten times. The chain joins TRBV21-1 to TRBJ2-7; no check of the table's D call, TRBD1, against the DNA was made. TRBV21-1 is a recognized pseudogene. The CDR3 extends over 14 amino acids. The CDR3: CARGDRAVSYEQYF. CDR3 in DNA: TGTGCCAGAGGAGACAGGGCCGTTTCCTACGAGCAGTACTTC.